This TCR beta chain stems from a study of spatial heterogeneity in lung cancer. Study-level points and caveats: Tumoral mutation counts were tracked by counts of expanded intratumoral alpha and beta TCRs.

The sample's time point: sample taken at primary tumor resection. Using its own MiXCR run on the 5' RACE reads, TCRdb lists one record per CDR3 protein. The sample holds 5,500 to 7,000 distinct CDR3 sequences; around a sixth are singletons and the top ten take roughly 15%. This clonotype is labeled as medium-sized. Its antigen is not identified. This CDR3 is 15 amino acids long. The V gene's germline CDR1 is SGHTA and CDR2 FQGNSA. Trimming took off 5 bases at V and 4 bases at J, with 18 bases between the two ends. The material sequenced was lung tumor tissue, taken at surgery. The chain joins TRBV7-2 to TRBJ2-7, with a tentative D call TRBD2 (6 bases). The TCR comes from a male donor with early-stage non-small cell lung cancer. Here the CDR3 DNA reads TGTGCCAGCAGCCCAAGACTAGGTGTAGATTACGAGCAGTACTTC. Encoded protein: CASSPRLGVDYEQYF.